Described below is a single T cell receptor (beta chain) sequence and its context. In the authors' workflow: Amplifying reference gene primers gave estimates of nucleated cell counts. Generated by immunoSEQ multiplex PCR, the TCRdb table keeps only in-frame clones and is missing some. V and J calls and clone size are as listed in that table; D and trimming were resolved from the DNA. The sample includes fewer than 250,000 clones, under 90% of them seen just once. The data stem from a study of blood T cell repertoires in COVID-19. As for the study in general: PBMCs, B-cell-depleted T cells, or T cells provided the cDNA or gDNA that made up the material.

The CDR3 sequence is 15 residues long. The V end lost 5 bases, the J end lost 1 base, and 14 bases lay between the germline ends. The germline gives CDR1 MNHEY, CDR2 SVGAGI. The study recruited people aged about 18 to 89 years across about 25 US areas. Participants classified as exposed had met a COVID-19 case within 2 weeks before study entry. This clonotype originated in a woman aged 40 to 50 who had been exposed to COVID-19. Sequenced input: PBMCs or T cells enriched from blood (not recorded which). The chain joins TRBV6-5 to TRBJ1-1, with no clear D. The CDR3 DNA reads TGTGCCAGCAGTCCCTGGCGGGAGGGGAACACTGAAGCTTTCTTT. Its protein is CASSPWREGNTEAFF.